The T cell receptor (beta chain) under discussion was sequenced for a study of OX40 agonist ivuxolimab in advanced cancers. Study background: Ivuxolimab, an antibody acting as an agonist of OX40 (CD134), was used to treat patients. Every 2 weeks, patients received ivuxolimab intravenously, dosed at 0.01 to 10 mg/kg. People in dose escalation had one of these cancers: hepatocellular carcinoma, melanoma, renal cell or head and neck cancer.

Germline V lookup: CDR1 MNHEY, CDR2 SVGAGI. V lost 1 base and J lost 2, with 15 bases in between. The CDR3 consists of 16 residues. Only in-frame clones appear in the TCRdb table, and some are missing; sequencing was by immunoSEQ multiplex PCR. This sample has tens of thousands of clones, with approximately 85% found just once. Study conclusions and caveats: The study observed clonal expansion of CD4+ and CD8+ blood T cells by week 6 at 0.1 to 3.0 mg/kg.

Remarks on this clone: Its cognate antigen is unknown.

This TCR derives from an adult with an advanced solid tumor such as melanoma, head and neck, liver or kidney cancer. The chain joins TRBV6-5 to TRBJ2-7; possible D gene TRBD1, 5 bases. The source was CD4+ or CD8+ T cells sorted from blood, collected in a trial of the OX40 agonist ivuxolimab. CDR3: CASSYLRGRNTYEQYF. CDR3 sequence (DNA): TGTGCCAGCAGTTACTTAAGGGGCCGCAACACCTACGAGCAGTACTTC.